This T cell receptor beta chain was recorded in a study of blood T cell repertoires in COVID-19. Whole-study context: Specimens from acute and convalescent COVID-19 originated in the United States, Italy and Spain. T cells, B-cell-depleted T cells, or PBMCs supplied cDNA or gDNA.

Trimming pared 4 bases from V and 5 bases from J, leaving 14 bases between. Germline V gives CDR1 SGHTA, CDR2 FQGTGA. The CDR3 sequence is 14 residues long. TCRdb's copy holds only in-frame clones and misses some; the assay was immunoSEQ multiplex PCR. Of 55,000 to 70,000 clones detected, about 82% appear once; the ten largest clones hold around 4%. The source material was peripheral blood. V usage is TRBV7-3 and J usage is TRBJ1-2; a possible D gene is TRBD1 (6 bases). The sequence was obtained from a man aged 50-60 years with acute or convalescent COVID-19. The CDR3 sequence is CASSSGQTAYGYTF. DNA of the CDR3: TGTGCCAGCAGCTCAGGACAGACTGCTTATGGCTACACCTTC.